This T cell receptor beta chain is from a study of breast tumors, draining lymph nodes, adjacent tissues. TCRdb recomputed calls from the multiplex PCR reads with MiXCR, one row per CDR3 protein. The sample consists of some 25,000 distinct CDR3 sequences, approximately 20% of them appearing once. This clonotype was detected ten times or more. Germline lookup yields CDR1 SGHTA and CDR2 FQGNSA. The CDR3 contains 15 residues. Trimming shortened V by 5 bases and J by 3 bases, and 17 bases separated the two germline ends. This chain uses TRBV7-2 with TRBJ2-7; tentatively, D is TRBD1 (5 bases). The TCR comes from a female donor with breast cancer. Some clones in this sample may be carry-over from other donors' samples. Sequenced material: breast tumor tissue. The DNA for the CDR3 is TGTGCCAGCAGCCAGGGTCAGGGTCTGTACTACGAGCAGTACTTC. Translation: CASSQGQGLYYEQYF.